This T cell receptor beta chain is from a study of CD8 T cells in ankylosing spondylitis. Points from the study as a whole: Disease-linked clones were reportedly significantly enriched in matched ankylosing spondylitis synovial fluid. Blood from ankylosing spondylitis patients appeared to carry a characteristic roughly 8-variant TCR beta motif.

In the case of this clonotype: Its antigen is not known.

As the method for making TCR beta libraries, quantitative 5'-RACE with molecular barcodes was used. From the 5' RACE reads, TCRdb called clonotypes with MiXCR, one entry per CDR3 protein. The sample consists of 100,000 to 150,000 distinct CDR3 sequences, about a sixth of them appearing once. Germline V gene lookup returns CDR1 LNHNV and CDR2 YYDKDF (reference sequence). This CDR3 is 14 amino acids long. The junction had 6 bases not matched to a gene; V was cut back by 8 bases and J by 1 base. Sequenced: blood, either unsorted or a sorted T cell fraction (not recorded which). The receptor's source is a male donor with ankylosing spondylitis. J is TRBJ2-3 and V is TRBV15, with 7 bases matching TRBD2. The CDR3 nucleotides are TGTGCCACCCCCGGGGAGGGTGGCACAGATACGCAGTATTTT. As protein: CATPGEGGTDTQYF.